This is a list of T cell receptor beta chains from one sample in a study of shared clonotypes between healthy human individuals. The protocol was immunoSEQ multiplex PCR, while the TCRdb copy is restricted to in-frame clones and leaves out a portion. The data contain about 460,000 clones, roughly three quarters of them singletons. Sequencing was performed on PBMCs. These receptors were collected from a woman aged 40 to 49 in good health. Some clones in this sample may be carry-over from other donors' samples. Each CDR3 is given with its conserved first and last residue. A D gene is named only where the DNA matches it firmly. Clone size is stated in some rows and not others, as once, few, many or a class when expanded.

.,.,TRBV7-3,TRBJ1-2,CASSSTGPGGYTF,TGTGCCAGCAGCTCAACGGGACCTGGAGGCTACACCTTC
TRBD1,.,TRBV4-1,TRBJ2-7,CASSPEGAREQYF,TGCGCCAGCAGTCCCGAGGGGGCCCGCGAGCAGTACTTC
.,.,TRBV5-1,TRBJ1-1,CASSFQKNTEAFF,TGCGCCAGCAGCTTCCAGAAAAACACTGAAGCTTTCTTT
.,.,TRBV7-9,TRBJ1-1,CASSQWSGLNTEAFF,TGTGCCAGCAGCCAATGGTCGGGGTTGAACACTGAAGCTTTCTTT
TRBD2,.,TRBV6-6,TRBJ2-7,CASTRDYLSYEQYF,TGTGCCAGCACCCGGGACTACCTCTCCTACGAGCAGTACTTC
TRBD2,.,TRBV29-1,TRBJ2-1,CSVDASGSSPNEQFF,TGCAGCGTGGACGCTAGCGGGAGTTCCCCCAATGAGCAGTTCTTC
.,.,TRBV4-1,TRBJ1-2,CASSPRESENYGYTF,TGCGCCAGCAGCCCCAGGGAGTCGGAGAACTATGGCTACACCTTC
.,.,TRBV2,TRBJ2-5,CASKQETQYF,TGTGCCAGCAAACAAGAGACCCAGTACTTC
TRBD2,.,TRBV5-1,TRBJ2-4,CASSAGLAGGPAAKNIQYF,TGCGCCAGCAGCGCCGGACTAGCGGGAGGGCCGGCGGCCAAAAACATTCAGTACTTC
TRBD1,.,TRBV28,TRBJ2-7,CASSLQGQGTHEQYF,TGTGCCAGCAGTTTACAGGGACAGGGTACCCACGAGCAGTACTTC
TRBD1,.,TRBV5-1,TRBJ1-1,CASSLAGRTGVTEAFF,TGCGCCAGCAGCTTGGCCGGAAGGACAGGGGTCACTGAAGCTTTCTTT
TRBD1,.,TRBV10-3,TRBJ1-2,CAISERPGTGGYGYTF,TGTGCCATCAGTGAAAGACCCGGGACAGGAGGCTATGGCTACACCTTC
TRBD2,once,TRBV7-2,TRBJ2-1,CASSPGRATSNEQFF,TGTGCCAGCAGCCCCGGGAGGGCAACCTCAAATGAGCAGTTCTTC
.,.,TRBV5-1,TRBJ1-2,CASSWDTGNQNYGYTF,TGCGCCAGCAGCTGGGATACAGGCAACCAAAACTATGGCTACACCTTC
TRBD1,few,TRBV29-1,TRBJ2-3,CSIRQGGTDTQYF,TGCAGCATACGACAGGGCGGGACAGATACGCAGTATTTT
.,.,TRBV7-9,TRBJ2-6,CASSSTAGAGANVLTF,TGTGCCAGCAGCTCCACCGCAGGGGCTGGGGCCAACGTCCTGACTTTC
.,.,TRBV28,TRBJ1-2,CASSLVAYGYTF,TGTGCCAGCAGTTTGGTAGCTTATGGCTACACCTTC
.,.,TRBV7-9,TRBJ1-3,CASNQYISGNTIYF,TGTGCCAGCAACCAATATATCTCTGGAAACACCATATATTTT
TRBD2,.,TRBV4-2,TRBJ2-2,CASSQPGLGNTGELFF,TGTGCCAGCAGCCAGCCGGGACTAGGGAACACCGGGGAGCTGTTTTTT
TRBD1,.,TRBV7-9,TRBJ2-7,CASSIRDSYEQYF,TGTGCCAGCAGCATACGGGACAGCTACGAGCAGTACTTC
.,.,TRBV5-1,TRBJ1-1,CASSPRLNTEAFF,TGCGCCAGCAGTCCTAGATTGAACACTGAAGCTTTCTTT
TRBD1,.,TRBV27,TRBJ2-7,CASSFSGHGQGYEQYF,TGTGCCAGCAGTTTCTCCGGGCACGGACAGGGTTACGAGCAGTACTTC